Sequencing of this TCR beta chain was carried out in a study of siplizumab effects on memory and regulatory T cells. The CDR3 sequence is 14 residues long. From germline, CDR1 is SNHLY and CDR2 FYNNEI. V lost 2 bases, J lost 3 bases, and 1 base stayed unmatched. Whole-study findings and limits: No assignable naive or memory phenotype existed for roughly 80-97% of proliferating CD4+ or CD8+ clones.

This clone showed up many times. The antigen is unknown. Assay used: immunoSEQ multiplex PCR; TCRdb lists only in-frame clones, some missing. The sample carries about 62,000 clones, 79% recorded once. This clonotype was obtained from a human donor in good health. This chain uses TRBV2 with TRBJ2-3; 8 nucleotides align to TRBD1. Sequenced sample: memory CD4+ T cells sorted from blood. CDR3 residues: CASSERTGTDTQYF. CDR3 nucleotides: TGTGCCAGCAGTGAAAGGACAGGGACAGATACGCAGTATTTT.